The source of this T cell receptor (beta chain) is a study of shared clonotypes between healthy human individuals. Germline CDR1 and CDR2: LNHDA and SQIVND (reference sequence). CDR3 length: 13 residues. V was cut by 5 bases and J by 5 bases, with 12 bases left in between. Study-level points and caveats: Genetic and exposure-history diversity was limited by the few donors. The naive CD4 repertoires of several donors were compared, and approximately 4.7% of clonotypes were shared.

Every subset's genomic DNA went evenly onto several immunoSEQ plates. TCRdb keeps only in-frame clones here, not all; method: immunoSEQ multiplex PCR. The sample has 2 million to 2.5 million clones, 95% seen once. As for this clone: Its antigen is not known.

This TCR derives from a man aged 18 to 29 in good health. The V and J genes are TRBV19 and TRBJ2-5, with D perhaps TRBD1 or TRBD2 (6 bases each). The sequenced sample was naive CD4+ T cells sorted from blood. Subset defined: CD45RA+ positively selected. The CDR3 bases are TGTGCCAGTAGTGGGGGGCGGACCGAGACCCAGTACTTC. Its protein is CASSGGRTETQYF.